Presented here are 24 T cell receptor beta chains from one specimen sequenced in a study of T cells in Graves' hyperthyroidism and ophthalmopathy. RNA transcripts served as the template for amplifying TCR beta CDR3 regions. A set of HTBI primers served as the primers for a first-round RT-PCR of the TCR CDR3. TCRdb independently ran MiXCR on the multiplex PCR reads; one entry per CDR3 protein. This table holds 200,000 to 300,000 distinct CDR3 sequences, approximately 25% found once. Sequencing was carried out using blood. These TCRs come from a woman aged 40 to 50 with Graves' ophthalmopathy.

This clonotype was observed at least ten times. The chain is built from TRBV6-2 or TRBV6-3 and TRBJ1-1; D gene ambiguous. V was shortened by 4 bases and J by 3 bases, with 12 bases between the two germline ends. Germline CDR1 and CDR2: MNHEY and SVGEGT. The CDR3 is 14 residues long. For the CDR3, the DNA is TGTGCCAGCAGTTCCCTGGGGAGGGACACTGAAGCTTTCTTT. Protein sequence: CASSSLGRDTEAFF.

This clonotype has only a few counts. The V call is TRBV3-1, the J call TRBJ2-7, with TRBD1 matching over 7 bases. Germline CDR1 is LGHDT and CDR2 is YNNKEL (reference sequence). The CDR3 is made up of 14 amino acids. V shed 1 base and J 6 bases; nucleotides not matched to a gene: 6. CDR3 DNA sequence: TGTGCCAGCAGCCAAGGGGGACAGATGGGCGAGCAGTACTTC. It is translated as CASSQGGQMGEQYF.

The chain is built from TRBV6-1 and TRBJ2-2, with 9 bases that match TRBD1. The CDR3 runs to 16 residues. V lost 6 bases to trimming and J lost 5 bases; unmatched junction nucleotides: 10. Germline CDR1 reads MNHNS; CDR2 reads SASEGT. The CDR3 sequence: CASRRAAGTGTGELFF. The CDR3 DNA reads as TGTGCCAGCAGGAGAGCTGCCGGGACAGGGACCGGGGAGCTGTTTTTT.

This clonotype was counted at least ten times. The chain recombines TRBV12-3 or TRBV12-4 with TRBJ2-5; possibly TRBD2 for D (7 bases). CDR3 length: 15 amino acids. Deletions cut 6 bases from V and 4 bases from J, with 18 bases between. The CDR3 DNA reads TGTGCCAGCAGCGCCCCGAGGGGGGGAGGAGAGACCCAGTACTTC. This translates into CASSAPRGGGETQYF.

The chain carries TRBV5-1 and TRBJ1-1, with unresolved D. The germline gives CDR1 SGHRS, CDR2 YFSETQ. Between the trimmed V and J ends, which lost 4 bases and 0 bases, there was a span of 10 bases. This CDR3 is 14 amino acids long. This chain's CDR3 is CASSTDGVNTEAFF. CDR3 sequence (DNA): TGCGCCAGCAGCACGGACGGAGTGAACACTGAAGCTTTCTTT.

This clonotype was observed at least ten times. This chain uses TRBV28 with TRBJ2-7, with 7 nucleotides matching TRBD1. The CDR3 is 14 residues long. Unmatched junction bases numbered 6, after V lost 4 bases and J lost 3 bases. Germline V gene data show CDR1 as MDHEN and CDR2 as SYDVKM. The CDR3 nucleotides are TGTGCCAGCAGTTCCACAGGGGCCCTCTACGAGCAGTACTTC. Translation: CASSSTGALYEQYF.

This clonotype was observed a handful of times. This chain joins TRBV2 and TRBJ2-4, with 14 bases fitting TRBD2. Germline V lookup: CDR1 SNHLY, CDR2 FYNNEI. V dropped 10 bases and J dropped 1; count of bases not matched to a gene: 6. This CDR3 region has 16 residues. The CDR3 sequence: CATGTSGSNAKNIQYF. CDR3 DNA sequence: TGTGCCACCGGGACTAGCGGGAGCAATGCCAAAAACATTCAGTACTTC.

The CDR3: CASSQFSSGVSNYGYTF. The CDR3 DNA reads TGTGCCAGCAGCCAATTCTCCTCAGGGGTGTCGAACTATGGCTACACCTTC. This sequence joins TRBV3-1 and TRBJ1-2, with TRBD1 as a possible D gene (6 bases). V lost 2 bases to trimming and J lost 2 bases, with 18 bases between them. Germline loops: CDR1 LGHDT, CDR2 YNNKEL (reference sequence). The CDR3 spans 17 residues.

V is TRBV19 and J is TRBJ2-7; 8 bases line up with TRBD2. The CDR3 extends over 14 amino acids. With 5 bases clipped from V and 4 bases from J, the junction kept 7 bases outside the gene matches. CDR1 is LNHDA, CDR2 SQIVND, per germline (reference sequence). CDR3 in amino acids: CASSVSGRSYEQYF. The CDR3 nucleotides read TGTGCCAGTAGTGTAAGCGGGAGATCGTACGAGCAGTACTTC.

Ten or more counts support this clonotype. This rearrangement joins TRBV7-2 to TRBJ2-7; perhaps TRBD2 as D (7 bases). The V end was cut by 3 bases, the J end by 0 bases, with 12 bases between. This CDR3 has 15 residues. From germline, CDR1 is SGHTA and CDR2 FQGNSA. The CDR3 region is CASSFGGGSSYEQYF. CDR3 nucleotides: TGTGCCAGCAGCTTTGGCGGGGGCAGCTCCTACGAGCAGTACTTC.

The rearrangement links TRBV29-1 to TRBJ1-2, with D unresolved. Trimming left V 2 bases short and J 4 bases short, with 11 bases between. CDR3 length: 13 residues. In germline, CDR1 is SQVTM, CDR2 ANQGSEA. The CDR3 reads CSVESDGFYGYTF. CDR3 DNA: TGCAGCGTTGAATCGGACGGGTTCTATGGCTACACCTTC. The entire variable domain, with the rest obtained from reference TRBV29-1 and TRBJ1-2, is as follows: SAVISQKPSRDICQRGTSLTIQCQVDSQVTMMFWYRQQPGQSLTLIATANQGSEATYESGFVIDKFPISRPNLTFSTLTVSNMSPEDSSIYLCSVESDGFYGYTFGSGTRLTVV.

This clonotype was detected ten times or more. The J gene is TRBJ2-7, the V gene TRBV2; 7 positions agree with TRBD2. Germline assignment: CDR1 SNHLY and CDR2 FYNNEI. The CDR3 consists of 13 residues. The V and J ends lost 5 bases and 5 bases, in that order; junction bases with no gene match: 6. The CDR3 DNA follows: TGTGCCAGCAGTCGGACGGGAGGTGACGAGCAGTACTTC. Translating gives CASSRTGGDEQYF.

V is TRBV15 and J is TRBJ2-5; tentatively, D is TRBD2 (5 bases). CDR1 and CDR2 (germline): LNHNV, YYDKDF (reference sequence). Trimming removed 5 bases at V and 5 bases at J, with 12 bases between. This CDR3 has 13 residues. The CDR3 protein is CATSELAGETQYF. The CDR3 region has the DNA TGTGCCACCAGCGAGCTAGCCGGGGAGACCCAGTACTTC.

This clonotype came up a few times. CDR3 sequence: CASSLWTSGNTGELFF. The CDR3 DNA reads TGTGCCAGCAGCTTGTGGACTAGCGGAAACACCGGGGAGCTGTTTTTT. The J gene is TRBJ2-2, the V gene TRBV5-4; 10 bases line up with TRBD2. J was trimmed by 2 bases and V by 1 base; bases with no gene match: 2. The V gene's germline CDR1 is SGHNT and CDR2 YYREEE (reference sequence). This CDR3 has 16 residues.

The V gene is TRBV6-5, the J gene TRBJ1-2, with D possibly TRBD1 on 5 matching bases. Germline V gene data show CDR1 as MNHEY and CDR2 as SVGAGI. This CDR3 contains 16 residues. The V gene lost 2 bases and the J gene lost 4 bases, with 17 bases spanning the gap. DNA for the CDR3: TGTGCCAGCAGTTACCAGACAGCCCGCAACGGCTATGGCTACACCTTC. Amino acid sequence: CASSYQTARNGYGYTF.

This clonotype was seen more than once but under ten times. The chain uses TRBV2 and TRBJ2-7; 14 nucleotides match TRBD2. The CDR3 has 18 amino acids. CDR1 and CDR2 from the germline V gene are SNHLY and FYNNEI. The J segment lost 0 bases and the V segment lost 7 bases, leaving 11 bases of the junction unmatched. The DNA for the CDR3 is TGTGCCAGCAATCCGACATCCGGGACTAGCGGGAGCTCCTACGAGCAGTACTTC. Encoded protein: CASNPTSGTSGSSYEQYF. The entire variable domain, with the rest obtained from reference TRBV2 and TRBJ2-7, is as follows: EPEVTQTPSHQVTQMGQEVILRCVPISNHLYFYWYRQILGQKVEFLVSFYNNEISEKSEIFDDQFSVERPDGSNFTLKIRSTKLEDSAMYFCASNPTSGTSGSSYEQYFGPGTRLTVT.

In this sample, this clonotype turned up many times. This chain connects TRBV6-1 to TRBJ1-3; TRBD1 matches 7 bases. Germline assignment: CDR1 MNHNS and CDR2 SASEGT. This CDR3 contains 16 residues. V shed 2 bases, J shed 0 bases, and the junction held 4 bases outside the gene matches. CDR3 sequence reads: CASSEPTGISGNTIYF. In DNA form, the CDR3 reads TGTGCCAGCAGTGAACCGACAGGGATCTCTGGAAACACCATATATTTT.

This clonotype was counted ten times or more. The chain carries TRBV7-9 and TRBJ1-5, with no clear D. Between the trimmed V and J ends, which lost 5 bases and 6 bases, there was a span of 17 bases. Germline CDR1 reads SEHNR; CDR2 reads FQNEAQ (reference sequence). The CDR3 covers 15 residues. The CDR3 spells CASSPSGSTSQPQHF. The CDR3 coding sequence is TGTGCCAGCAGCCCCAGCGGATCCACCAGTCAGCCCCAGCATTTT.

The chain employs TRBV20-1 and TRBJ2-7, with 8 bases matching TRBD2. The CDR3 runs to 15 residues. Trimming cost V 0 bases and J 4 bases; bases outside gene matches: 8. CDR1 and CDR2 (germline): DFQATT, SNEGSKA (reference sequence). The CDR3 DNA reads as TGCAGTGCTAGAGATCTCGTGACTAGCGTGTACGAGCAGTACTTC. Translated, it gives CSARDLVTSVYEQYF.

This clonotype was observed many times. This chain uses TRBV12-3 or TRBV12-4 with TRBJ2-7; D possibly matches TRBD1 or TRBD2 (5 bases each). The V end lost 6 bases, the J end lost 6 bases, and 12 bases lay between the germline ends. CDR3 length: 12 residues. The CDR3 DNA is TGTGCCAGCAGCAACCCGGGGCGCGAGCAGTACTTC. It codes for CASSNPGREQYF.

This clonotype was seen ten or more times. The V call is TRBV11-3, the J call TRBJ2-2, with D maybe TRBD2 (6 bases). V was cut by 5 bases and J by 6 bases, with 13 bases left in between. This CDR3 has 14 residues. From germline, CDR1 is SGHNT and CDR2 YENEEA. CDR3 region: CASSPRLGAGELFF. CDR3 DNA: TGTGCCAGCAGCCCCCGACTAGGGGCCGGGGAGCTGTTTTTT.

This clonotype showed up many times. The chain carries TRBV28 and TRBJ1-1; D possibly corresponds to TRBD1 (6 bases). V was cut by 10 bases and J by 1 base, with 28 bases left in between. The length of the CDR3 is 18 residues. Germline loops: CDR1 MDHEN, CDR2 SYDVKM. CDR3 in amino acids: CATTPTPHRADGNTEAFF. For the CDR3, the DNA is TGTGCCACCACCCCCACTCCCCACAGGGCGGATGGGAACACTGAAGCTTTCTTT.

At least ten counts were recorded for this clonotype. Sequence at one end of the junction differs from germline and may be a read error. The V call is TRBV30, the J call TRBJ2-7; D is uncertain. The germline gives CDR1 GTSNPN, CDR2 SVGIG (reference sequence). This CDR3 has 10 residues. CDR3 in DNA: TGTGCCTGGAGTTTCGGTCCCCCGTGCTTC. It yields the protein CAWSFGPPCF.

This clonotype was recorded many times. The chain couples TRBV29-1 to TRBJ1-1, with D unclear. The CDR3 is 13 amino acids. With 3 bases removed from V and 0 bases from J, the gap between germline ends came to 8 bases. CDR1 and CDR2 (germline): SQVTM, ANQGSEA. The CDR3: CSVDPGVNTEAFF. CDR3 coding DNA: TGCAGCGTTGACCCCGGGGTGAACACTGAAGCTTTCTTT.